Below, one T cell receptor (beta chain) is given with its context. Its antigen is undetermined. The CDR3 runs to 12 residues. V lost 0 bases, J lost 3 bases, and 2 bases lay in between. CDR1 and CDR2 from the germline V gene are SGHDN and FVKESK. Libraries for TCR beta were made by quantitative 5'-RACE with molecular barcodes. TCRdb re-analysed the 5' RACE reads in MiXCR, keeping a single row per CDR3 protein. The table includes fewer than 250,000 distinct CDR3 sequences, around 25% detected once. This record comes from a study of CD8 T cells in ankylosing spondylitis. General observations from the study: The clones that were linked to disease were reported to be significantly enriched in matched synovial fluid samples from ankylosing spondylitis patients. What seemed typical of ankylosing spondylitis blood was a TCR beta motif built from several highly homologous variants.

The chain is built from TRBV14 and TRBJ2-5; D remains ambiguous. The clonotype originates from a male donor with ankylosing spondylitis or in good health (not recorded which). Sequenced input: blood, either unsorted or a sorted T cell fraction (not recorded which). CDR3 in amino acids: CASSQEEETQYF. CDR3 sequence (DNA): TGTGCCAGCAGCCAAGAGGAAGAGACCCAGTACTTC.